This passage covers 12 T cell receptor beta chains from one sample sequenced in a study of identical twins. TCRdb redid the calling of the 5' RACE reads with MiXCR, one entry per CDR3 protein. The sample gives about 240,000 distinct CDR3 sequences, 10% to 15% of which show up once; about 3.9% is in the top ten. These data also featured in a second study, about yellow fever vaccine responses in identical twins.

Sequencing was carried out using memory (CD45RO+) T cells sorted from blood. These receptors were taken from a woman aged 18-29 years in good health.

This chain links TRBV6-4 with TRBJ2-3; D remains ambiguous. The CDR3 runs 13 residues. Trimming pared 3 bases from V and 2 bases from J, leaving 6 bases between. The germline V gene has CDR1 MRHNA and CDR2 SNTAGT. DNA of the CDR3: TGTGCCAGCAGTGATGGAACCACAGATACGCAGTATTTT. Its protein product is CASSDGTTDTQYF.

This clonotype was observed at least ten times. V gene TRBV4-2 combines with J gene TRBJ2-1; D is undetermined. CDR1 is LGHNA, CDR2 YNFKEQ, per germline. The V end lost 0 bases, the J end lost 7 bases, and 1 base lay between the germline ends. The CDR3 consists of 11 residues. The CDR3 is CASSQDNEQFF. The CDR3 DNA sequence: TGTGCCAGCAGCCAAGATAATGAGCAGTTCTTC.

In this sample, this clonotype turned up many times. V gene TRBV9 combines with J gene TRBJ2-5, with TRBD1 identical over 7 bases. Germline CDR1 SGDLS, CDR2 YYNGEE. J was trimmed by 1 base and V by 4 bases; bases with no gene match: 4. The CDR3 is 14 amino acids. CDR3 in DNA: TGTGCCAGCAGCATCAGACAGGGCCAAGAGACCCAGTACTTC. Its protein is CASSIRQGQETQYF.

This clonotype was counted at least ten times. The rearrangement links TRBV10-3 to TRBJ2-7; 7 bases are shared with TRBD2. Germline lookup yields CDR1 ENHRY and CDR2 SYGVKD. This CDR3 region has 14 residues. V lost 6 bases and J lost 1; bases outside the gene matches: 6. The CDR3 DNA reads as TGTGCCATCAGATCTAGCGGCAATTCCTACGAGCAGTACTTC. Encoded protein: CAIRSSGNSYEQYF.

This clonotype was detected ten times or more. The chain uses TRBV6-1 and TRBJ2-4; D unclear. There are 17 residues in the CDR3. V was trimmed by 6 bases and J by 0 bases, leaving 18 bases between them. The germline CDR1 and CDR2 sequences are MNHNS and SASEGT. The CDR3 loop reads CASRSTDSTSAKNIQYF. CDR3 DNA sequence: TGTGCCAGCAGGTCTACAGACTCAACCTCAGCCAAAAACATTCAGTACTTC.

This clonotype has a handful of counts. The CDR3 carries no conserved terminal phenylalanine or tryptophan, so it likely arises from a read error. The J gene is TRBJ2-1, the V gene TRBV29-1; D might be TRBD2 (5 bases). CDR3 length: 15 residues. The germline CDR1 and CDR2 sequences are SQVTM and ANQGSEA. The V end lost 4 bases, the J end lost 4 bases, and 17 bases lay between the germline ends. The DNA for the CDR3 is TGCAGCGTTGCCCCTTTAGTGGGAGCATACAATGAGCAGTTCATT. Translating gives CSVAPLVGAYNEQFI.

The chain uses TRBV30 and TRBJ1-1; unclear D gene. This CDR3 comprises 14 residues. Between the trimmed V and J ends, which lost 4 bases and 4 bases, there was a span of 16 bases. Germline CDR1 GTSNPN, CDR2 SVGIG (reference sequence). CDR3 in amino acids: CAWKIATLITEAFF. CDR3 bases: TGTGCCTGGAAGATAGCGACATTGATCACTGAAGCTTTCTTT.

This clonotype has a handful of counts. This chain joins TRBV5-1 and TRBJ2-5; the D gene could be TRBD1 or TRBD2 (5 bases each). V lost 4 bases, J lost 6 bases, and 19 bases lay in between. Per the germline V gene, CDR1 is SGHRS and CDR2 is YFSETQ. This CDR3 region has 15 residues. CDR3 residues: CASSPSEGRRKTQYF. The CDR3 coding sequence is TGCGCCAGCAGCCCCTCTGAGGGGCGAAGGAAGACCCAGTACTTC.

The chain has TRBV4-2 and TRBJ2-2; tentative D call: TRBD1 (6 bases). Germline V CDR1 and CDR2: LGHNA, YNFKEQ. The CDR3 covers 20 residues. V shed 7 bases and J shed 3 bases, with 30 bases lying between them. The CDR3 bases are TGTGCCAGCACCGTAGTCCCCGGGACAAGGTCGGGCTATTACACCGGGGAGCTGTTTTTT. Its translation is CASTVVPGTRSGYYTGELFF.

The chain couples TRBV7-2 to TRBJ2-5, with D unclear. With 1 base removed from V and 5 bases from J, the gap between germline ends came to 17 bases. The CDR3 sequence is 16 residues long. The germline CDR1 and CDR2 sequences are SGHTA and FQGNSA. As DNA, the CDR3 is TGTGCCAGCAGCTTAGGGAACCAGCGCCGCGGTGAGACCCAGTACTTC. Its protein is CASSLGNQRRGETQYF.

This clonotype has a handful of counts. The V gene is TRBV5-6, the J gene TRBJ1-6; D call uncertain. V gave up 4 bases and J gave up 5 bases, with 7 bases separating them. Per the germline V gene, CDR1 is SGHDT and CDR2 is YYEEEE. This CDR3 has 13 amino acids. CDR3 sequence reads: CASSAKNNSPLHF. For the CDR3, the DNA is TGTGCCAGCAGCGCAAAGAATAATTCACCCCTCCACTTT.

V is TRBV28 and J is TRBJ2-7; 14 bases map to TRBD2. Germline V gene data show CDR1 as MDHEN and CDR2 as SYDVKM. The CDR3 contains 18 residues. V lost 1 base and J lost 5; bases outside the gene matches: 10. CDR3 DNA: TGTGCCAGCAGTTTATTGGCCACGGGACTAGCGGGAGCAGACGAGCAGTACTTC. This gives the protein CASSLLATGLAGADEQYF. Full variable domain (outside the CDR3, taken from reference TRBV28 and TRBJ2-7): DVKVTQSSRYLVKRTGEKVFLECVQDMDHENMFWYRQDPGLGLRLIYFSYDVKMKEKGDIPEGYSVSREKKERFSLILESASTNQTSMYLCASSLLATGLAGADEQYFGPGTRLTVT.